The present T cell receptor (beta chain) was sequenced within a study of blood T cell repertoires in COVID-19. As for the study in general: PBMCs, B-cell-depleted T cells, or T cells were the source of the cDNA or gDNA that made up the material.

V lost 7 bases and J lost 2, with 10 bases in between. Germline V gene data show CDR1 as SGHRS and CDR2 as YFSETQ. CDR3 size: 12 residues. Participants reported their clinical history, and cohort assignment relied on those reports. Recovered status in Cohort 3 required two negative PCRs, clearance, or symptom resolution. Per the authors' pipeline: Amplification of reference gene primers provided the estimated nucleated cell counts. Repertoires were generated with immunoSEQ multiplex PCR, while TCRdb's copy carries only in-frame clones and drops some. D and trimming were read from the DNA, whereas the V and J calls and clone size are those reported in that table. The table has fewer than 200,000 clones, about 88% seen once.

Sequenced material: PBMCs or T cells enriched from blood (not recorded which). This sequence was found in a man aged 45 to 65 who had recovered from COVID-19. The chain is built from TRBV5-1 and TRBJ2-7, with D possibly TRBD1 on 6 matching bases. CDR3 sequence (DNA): TGCGCCAGCCGGGACAATACCTACGAGCAGTACTTC. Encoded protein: CASRDNTYEQYF. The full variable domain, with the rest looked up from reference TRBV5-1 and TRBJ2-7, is KAGVTQTPRYLIKTRGQQVTLSCSPISGHRSVSWYQQTPGQGLQFLFEYFSETQRNKGNFPGRFSGRQFSNSRSEMNVSTLELGDSALYLCASRDNTYEQYFGPGTRLTVT.